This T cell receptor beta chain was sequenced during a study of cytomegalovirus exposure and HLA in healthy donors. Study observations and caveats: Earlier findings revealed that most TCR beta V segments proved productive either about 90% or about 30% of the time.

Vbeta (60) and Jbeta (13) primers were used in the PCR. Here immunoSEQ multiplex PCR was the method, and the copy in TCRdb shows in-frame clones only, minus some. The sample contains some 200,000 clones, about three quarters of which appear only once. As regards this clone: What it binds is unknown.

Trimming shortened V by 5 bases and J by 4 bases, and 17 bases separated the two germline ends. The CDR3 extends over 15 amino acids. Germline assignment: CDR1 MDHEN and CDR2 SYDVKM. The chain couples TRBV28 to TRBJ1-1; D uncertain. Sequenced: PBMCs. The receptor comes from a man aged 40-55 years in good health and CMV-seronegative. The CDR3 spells CASSPSTGIITEAFF. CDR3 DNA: TGTGCCAGCAGTCCTTCGACCGGGATAATCACTGAAGCTTTCTTT.